This T cell receptor (beta chain) is from a study of blood T cells in healthy people across ages. Study-wide results and caveats: Long-lived donors carried more naive CD4+ cells and greater diversity than aged donors. Per million T cells, the diversity of TCR beta decreased roughly linearly as age advanced.

Primers used in a second PCR of roughly 7 to 11 cycles were a sample-barcoded 5' primer and a J-beta primer mix. Each cDNA molecule was tagged by a template-switch adaptor with 12 random nucleotides. TCRdb reprocessed the 5' RACE reads with MiXCR, giving one entry per CDR3 protein. The sample lists 1,800,000 or so distinct CDR3 sequences, 35% to 50% seen once, with under 30% in the top ten. This clonotype turned up a few times. Its cognate antigen is unknown. V lost 5 bases, J lost 4 bases, and 15 bases lay in between. The CDR3 runs 15 residues. CDR1 is SEHNR and CDR2 is FQNEAQ in the germline V gene (reference sequence).

The sequence came from a human donor in good health. The sample comprised blood. The rearrangement links TRBV7-9 to TRBJ2-1; TRBD1 might be the D (6 bases). This chain's CDR3 is CASSLRPDSYNEQFF. The CDR3 nucleotides read TGTGCCAGCAGCCTTCGCCCGGACAGTTACAATGAGCAGTTCTTC.